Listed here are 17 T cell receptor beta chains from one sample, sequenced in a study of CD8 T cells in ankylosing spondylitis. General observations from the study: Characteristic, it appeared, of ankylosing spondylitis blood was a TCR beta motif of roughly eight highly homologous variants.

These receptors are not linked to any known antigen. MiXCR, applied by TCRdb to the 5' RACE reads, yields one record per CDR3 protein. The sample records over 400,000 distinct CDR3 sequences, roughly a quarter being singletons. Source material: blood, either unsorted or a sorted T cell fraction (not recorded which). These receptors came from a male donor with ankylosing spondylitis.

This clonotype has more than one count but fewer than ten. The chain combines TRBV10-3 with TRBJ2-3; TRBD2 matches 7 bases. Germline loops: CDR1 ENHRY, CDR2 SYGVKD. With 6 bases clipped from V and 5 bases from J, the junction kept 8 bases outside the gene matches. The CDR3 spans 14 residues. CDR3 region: CAISPAGERDTQYF. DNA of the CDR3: TGTGCCATCAGCCCGGCGGGAGAAAGAGATACGCAGTATTTT.

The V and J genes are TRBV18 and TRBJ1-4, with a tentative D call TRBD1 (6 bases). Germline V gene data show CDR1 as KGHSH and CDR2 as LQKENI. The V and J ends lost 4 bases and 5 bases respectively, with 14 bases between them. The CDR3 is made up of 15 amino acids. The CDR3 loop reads CASSLLGGENEKLFF. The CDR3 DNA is TGTGCCAGCTCACTCCTTGGGGGCGAGAATGAAAAACTGTTTTTT. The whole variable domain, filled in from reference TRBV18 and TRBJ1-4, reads NAGVMQNPRHLVRRRGQEARLRCSPMKGHSHVYWYRQLPEEGLKFMVYLQKENIIDESGMPKERFSAEFPKEGPSILRIQQVVRGDSAAYFCASSLLGGENEKLFFGSGTQLSVL.

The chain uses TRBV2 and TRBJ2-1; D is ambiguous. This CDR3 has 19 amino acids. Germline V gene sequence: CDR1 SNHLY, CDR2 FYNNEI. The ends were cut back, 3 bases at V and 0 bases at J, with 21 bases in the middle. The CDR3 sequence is CASSDSHWVYNFSYNEQFF. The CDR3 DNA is TGTGCCAGCAGTGATAGCCATTGGGTCTACAACTTCTCCTACAATGAGCAGTTCTTC.

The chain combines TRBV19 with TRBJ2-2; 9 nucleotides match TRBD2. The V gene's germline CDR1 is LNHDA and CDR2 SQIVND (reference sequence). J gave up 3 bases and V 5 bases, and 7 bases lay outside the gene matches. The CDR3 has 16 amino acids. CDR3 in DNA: TGTGCCAGTAGTTCTATGACTAGCGGATACACCGGGGAGCTGTTTTTT. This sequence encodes CASSSMTSGYTGELFF.

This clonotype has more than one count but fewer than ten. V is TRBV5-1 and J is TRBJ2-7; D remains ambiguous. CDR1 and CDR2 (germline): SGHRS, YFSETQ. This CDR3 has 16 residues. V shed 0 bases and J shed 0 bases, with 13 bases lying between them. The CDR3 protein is CASSLGNGYSSYEQYF. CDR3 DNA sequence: TGCGCCAGCAGCTTGGGAAATGGATATAGCTCCTACGAGCAGTACTTC. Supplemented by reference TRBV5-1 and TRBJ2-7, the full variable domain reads KAGVTQTPRYLIKTRGQQVTLSCSPISGHRSVSWYQQTPGQGLQFLFEYFSETQRNKGNFPGRFSGRQFSNSRSEMNVSTLELGDSALYLCASSLGNGYSSYEQYFGPGTRLTVT.

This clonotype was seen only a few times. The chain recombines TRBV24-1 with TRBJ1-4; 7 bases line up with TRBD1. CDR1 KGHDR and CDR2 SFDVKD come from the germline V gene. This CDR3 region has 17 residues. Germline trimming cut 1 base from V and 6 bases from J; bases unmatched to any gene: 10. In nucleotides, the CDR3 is TGTGCCACCAGTGATTTCCCAGGGGGTCATTTGTATGAAAAACTGTTTTTT. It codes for CATSDFPGGHLYEKLFF.

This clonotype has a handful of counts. The DNA of the CDR3 is TGTGCCAGCAGCGACAGGGTTCGTGGAAACACCATATATTTT. It codes for CASSDRVRGNTIYF. The chain uses TRBV7-9 and TRBJ1-3; 7 nucleotides agree with TRBD1. In germline, CDR1 is SEHNR, CDR2 FQNEAQ (reference sequence). This CDR3 has 14 amino acids. Trimming took 5 bases from V and 3 from J; bases not matched to a gene: 4.

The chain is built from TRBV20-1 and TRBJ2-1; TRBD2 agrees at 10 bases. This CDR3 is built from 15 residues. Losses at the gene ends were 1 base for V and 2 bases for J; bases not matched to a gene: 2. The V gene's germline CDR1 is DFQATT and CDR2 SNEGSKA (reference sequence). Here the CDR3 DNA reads TGCAGTGCTAGAGGGGGACTAGCGCCCTACAATGAGCAGTTCTTC. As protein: CSARGGLAPYNEQFF.

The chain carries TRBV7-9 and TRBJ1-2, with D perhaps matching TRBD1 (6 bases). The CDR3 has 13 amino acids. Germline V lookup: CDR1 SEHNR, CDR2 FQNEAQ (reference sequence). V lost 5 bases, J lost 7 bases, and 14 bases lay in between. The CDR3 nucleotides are TGTGCCAGCAGCCTCTTCGGGGGCCGTGGCTACACCTTC. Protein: CASSLFGGRGYTF.

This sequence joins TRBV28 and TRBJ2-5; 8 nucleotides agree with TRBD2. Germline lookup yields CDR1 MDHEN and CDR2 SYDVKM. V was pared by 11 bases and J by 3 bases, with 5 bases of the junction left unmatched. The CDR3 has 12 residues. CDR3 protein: CAVGRVEETQYF. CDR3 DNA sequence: TGTGCCGTCGGGAGGGTAGAAGAGACCCAGTACTTC.

In DNA form, the CDR3 reads TGTGCCAGCAGCTTAGGGGGGGGTTGGTCCACCTGGGATGAGCAGTTCTTC. Translation: CASSLGGGWSTWDEQFF. The chain recombines TRBV7-2 with TRBJ2-1; TRBD2 matches 7 bases. The CDR3 sequence is 17 residues long. The ends lost 1 base at V and 8 bases at J; junction bases unmatched: 14. From germline, CDR1 is SGHTA and CDR2 FQGNSA.

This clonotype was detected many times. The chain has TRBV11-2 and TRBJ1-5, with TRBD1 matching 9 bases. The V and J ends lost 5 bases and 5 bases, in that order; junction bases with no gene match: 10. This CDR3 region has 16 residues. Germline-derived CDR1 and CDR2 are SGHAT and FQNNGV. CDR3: CASSPGTGSGYQPQHF. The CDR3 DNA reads TGTGCCAGCAGCCCAGGGACAGGGAGTGGGTATCAGCCCCAGCATTTT.

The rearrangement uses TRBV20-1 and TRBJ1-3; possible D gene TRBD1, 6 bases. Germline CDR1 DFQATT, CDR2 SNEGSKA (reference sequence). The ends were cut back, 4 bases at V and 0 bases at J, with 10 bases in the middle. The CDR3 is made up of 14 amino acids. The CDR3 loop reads CSANRDHSGNTIYF. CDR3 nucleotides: TGCAGTGCTAACAGGGACCACTCTGGAAACACCATATATTTT.

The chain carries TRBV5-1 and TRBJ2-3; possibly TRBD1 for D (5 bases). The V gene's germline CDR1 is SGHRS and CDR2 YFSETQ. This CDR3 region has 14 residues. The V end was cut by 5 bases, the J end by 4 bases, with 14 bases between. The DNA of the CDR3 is TGCGCCAGCAGTTCGGGCAGGGCCCCAGATACGCAGTATTTT. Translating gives CASSSGRAPDTQYF.

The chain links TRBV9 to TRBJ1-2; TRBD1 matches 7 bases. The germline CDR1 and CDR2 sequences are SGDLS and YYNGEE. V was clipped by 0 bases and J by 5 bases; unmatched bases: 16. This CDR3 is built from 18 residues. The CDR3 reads CASSVVEWGRDSSYGYTF. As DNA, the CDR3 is TGTGCCAGCAGCGTAGTAGAATGGGGGCGGGACAGCAGTTATGGCTACACCTTC.

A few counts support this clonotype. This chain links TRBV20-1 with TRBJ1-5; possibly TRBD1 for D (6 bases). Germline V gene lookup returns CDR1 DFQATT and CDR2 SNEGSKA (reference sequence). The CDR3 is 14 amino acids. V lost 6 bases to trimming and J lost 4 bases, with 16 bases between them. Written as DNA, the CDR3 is TGCAGTGCGCGTACAGGGTTCGTGAATCAGCCCCAGCATTTT. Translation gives CSARTGFVNQPQHF.

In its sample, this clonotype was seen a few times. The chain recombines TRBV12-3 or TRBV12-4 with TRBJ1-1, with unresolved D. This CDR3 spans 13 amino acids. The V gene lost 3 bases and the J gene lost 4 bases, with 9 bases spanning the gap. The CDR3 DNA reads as TGTGCCAGCAGTTTCTGGGTGGGCACTGAAGCTTTCTTT. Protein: CASSFWVGTEAFF.